This passage covers 24 T cell receptor beta chains from one sample sequenced in a study of human T cells and chemical hapten exposure. One entry per CDR3 protein, called by TCRdb with MiXCR from the RACE reads. The data show 100,000 or so distinct CDR3 sequences, approximately 9.9% seen once. As to time point: patch test 1, 2 weeks after DPC sensitization. The treatment: therapeutic diphenylcyclopropenone sensitization with weekly scalp DPC. Sequenced material: whole blood, taken in connection with sensitization to the hapten diphenylcyclopropenone (DPC). These receptor sequences come from a woman in her forties with alopecia areata. Some clones in this sample may be carry-over from other donors' samples.

The chain links TRBV28 to TRBJ1-5; tentatively, D is TRBD1 (6 bases). Trimming stripped 4 bases from V and 4 bases from J, with 17 bases between. CDR3 size: 16 residues. CDR1 and CDR2 from the germline V gene are MDHEN and SYDVKM. The CDR3 DNA sequence: TGTGCCAGCAGTTCTCACTTAATACAGGGAAATCAGCCCCAGCATTTT. It is translated as CASSSHLIQGNQPQHF.

The CDR3 nucleotides read TGTGCCAGCAGCGCCGGACTAGCGGGAGCACCCGTTCAGTACTTC. This encodes CASSAGLAGAPVQYF. The rearrangement links TRBV2 to TRBJ2-4; 13 bases align to TRBD2. V was pared by 6 bases and J by 11 bases, with 10 bases of the junction left unmatched. The CDR3 runs 15 residues. Germline V gives CDR1 SNHLY, CDR2 FYNNEI.

The chain is built from TRBV11-2 and TRBJ2-5; D is tentatively TRBD1 or TRBD2 (5 bases each). V was pared by 1 base and J by 4 bases, with 19 bases between. Germline loops: CDR1 SGHAT, CDR2 FQNNGV. The CDR3 extends over 17 amino acids. For the CDR3, the DNA is TGTGCCAGCAGCTTAGGATTGGGGCAGGGAGTCGGAGAGACCCAGTACTTC. This codes for CASSLGLGQGVGETQYF.

This clonotype has more than one count but fewer than ten. This sequence joins TRBV30 and TRBJ1-1, with unresolved D. V was clipped by 1 base and J by 5 bases, with 8 bases between them. Per germline, CDR1 GTSNPN and CDR2 SVGIG (reference sequence). The CDR3 consists of 12 residues. The CDR3 protein is CAWSEAGTEAFF. CDR3 bases: TGTGCCTGGAGTGAGGCGGGGACTGAAGCTTTCTTT.

This clonotype appeared many times. This chain links TRBV11-2 with TRBJ2-6, with TRBD1 identical over 11 bases. J lost 3 bases, V lost 5 bases, and 12 bases had no gene match. Germline lookup yields CDR1 SGHAT and CDR2 FQNNGV. CDR3 size: 19 residues. The CDR3 reads CASSPTLGQGARGANVLTF. The DNA for the CDR3 is TGTGCCAGCAGCCCCACCCTAGGACAGGGGGCGCGTGGGGCCAACGTCCTGACTTTC.

This rearrangement joins TRBV24-1 to TRBJ1-5; possible D gene TRBD1, 6 bases. Trimming took 9 bases from V and 1 from J, leaving 12 bases between them. CDR1 KGHDR and CDR2 SFDVKD come from the germline V gene. The CDR3 covers 14 residues. The CDR3 is CATARGGSNQPQHF. As DNA, the CDR3 is TGTGCCACCGCCAGGGGAGGAAGCAATCAGCCCCAGCATTTT.

This clonotype appeared many times. The chain uses TRBV4-1 and TRBJ1-2, with D perhaps matching TRBD1 (6 bases). V gave up 0 bases and J gave up 4 bases, with 12 bases separating them. The CDR3 consists of 15 residues. CDR1 is MGHRA and CDR2 is YSYEKL in the germline V gene. CDR3 sequence (DNA): TGCGCCAGCAGCCAAGATCTGGGGGCAGGCTATGGCTACACCTTC. It specifies CASSQDLGAGYGYTF.

This clonotype was counted ten times or more. This sequence joins TRBV7-2 and TRBJ1-2; 7 positions match TRBD1. The CDR3 covers 17 residues. V was clipped by 1 base and J by 4 bases; unmatched bases: 12. Germline V gene data show CDR1 as SGHTA and CDR2 as FQGNSA. CDR3 nucleotide sequence: TGTGCCAGCAGCTTAGACCCTAACAGGGGAATGGGCTATGGCTACACCTTC. Translated: CASSLDPNRGMGYGYTF.

This clonotype has a count of ten or more. The V gene is TRBV6-1, the J gene TRBJ2-6; D is perhaps TRBD1 (5 bases). The CDR3 has 15 residues. Trimming took 6 bases from V and 4 from J, leaving 13 bases between them. Germline lookup yields CDR1 MNHNS and CDR2 SASEGT. The CDR3: CASSVRVGGANVLTF. The CDR3, as DNA: TGTGCCAGCAGCGTCAGGGTTGGAGGGGCCAACGTCCTGACTTTC.

This clonotype was counted between two and nine times. The chain links TRBV30 to TRBJ2-3, with 7 bases fitting TRBD2. The length of the CDR3 is 15 residues. Germline trimming cut 3 bases from V and 0 bases from J; bases unmatched to any gene: 6. The germline CDR1 and CDR2 sequences are GTSNPN and SVGIG (reference sequence). DNA for the CDR3: TGTGCCTGGAGGAGGGAGGGGATTAGCACAGATACGCAGTATTTT. Amino acids: CAWRREGISTDTQYF.

This clonotype has a handful of counts. V gene TRBV30 combines with J gene TRBJ2-5; possibly TRBD2 for D (6 bases). CDR3 length equals 13 residues. Per germline, CDR1 GTSNPN and CDR2 SVGIG (reference sequence). V dropped 3 bases and J dropped 4 bases, with 12 bases sitting between them. The CDR3 is CAWRRTIRETQYF. The CDR3 DNA reads TGTGCCTGGAGGCGGACTATTCGAGAGACCCAGTACTTC.

This clonotype was recorded a few times. V and J are TRBV19 and TRBJ1-2; D may be TRBD1 (5 bases). Germline V gene sequence: CDR1 LNHDA, CDR2 SQIVND (reference sequence). The V gene lost 3 bases and the J gene lost 5 bases, with 10 bases spanning the gap. This CDR3 comprises 13 residues. CDR3: CASSIIEGYGYTF. In DNA form, the CDR3 reads TGTGCCAGTAGTATTATCGAGGGGTATGGCTACACCTTC.

The gene calls are TRBV10-2 and TRBJ2-5; the match to TRBD2 covers 8 bases. The V gene end was trimmed by 2 bases and the J gene end by 3 bases; junction bases not matched to a gene: 17. Germline assignment: CDR1 WSHSY and CDR2 SAAADI. The CDR3 is made up of 19 amino acids. The CDR3 is CASSEVPGAQRGIEETQYF. The CDR3 DNA follows: TGCGCCAGCAGTGAGGTCCCGGGCGCCCAGCGGGGGATAGAAGAGACCCAGTACTTC.

The gene calls are TRBV30 and TRBJ2-5; 8 bases line up with TRBD1. V trimming: 3 bases; J trimming: 7 bases; junction bases outside the gene matches: 7. CDR3 length: 13 amino acids. Germline V gene data show CDR1 as GTSNPN and CDR2 as SVGIG (reference sequence). For the CDR3, the DNA is TGTGCCTGGAGAACAGGGGGGATTGGGACCCAGTACTTC. This codes for CAWRTGGIGTQYF.

This clonotype was found a few times. This chain connects TRBV19 to TRBJ2-1; D remains unclear. Trimming removed 5 bases at V and 5 bases at J, with 10 bases between. There are 13 residues in the CDR3. Per germline, CDR1 LNHDA and CDR2 SQIVND (reference sequence). The CDR3 spells CASSLPTDNEQFF. The CDR3 DNA follows: TGTGCCAGTAGTTTACCGACTGACAATGAGCAGTTCTTC.

This clonotype was found many times. The rearrangement joins TRBV7-9 to TRBJ1-1; D call uncertain. The CDR3 is 13 residues long. Germline V gives CDR1 SEHNR, CDR2 FQNEAQ (reference sequence). The V gene lost 2 bases and the J gene lost 4 bases, with 8 bases spanning the gap. CDR3 residues: CASSLPVATEAFF. The DNA of the CDR3 is TGTGCCAGCAGCTTACCGGTGGCCACTGAAGCTTTCTTT.

This clonotype was observed many times. The chain recombines TRBV7-2 with TRBJ2-3; D unclear. The CDR3 is 15 residues long. Germline V gives CDR1 SGHTA, CDR2 FQGNSA. Trimming removed 5 bases at V and 2 bases at J, with 14 bases between. This chain's CDR3 is CASSLTNRITDTQYF. CDR3 nucleotide sequence: TGTGCCAGCAGCCTGACAAACAGAATCACAGATACGCAGTATTTT.

The chain has TRBV11-2 and TRBJ1-1; D is uncertain. The CDR3 has 17 amino acids. V lost 3 bases and J 0 bases, leaving 17 bases between the germline ends. CDR1 is SGHAT, CDR2 FQNNGV, per germline. The CDR3 coding sequence is TGTGCCAGCAGCTTGGGTTATGGGTTGACCCTGAACACTGAAGCTTTCTTT. Encoded protein: CASSLGYGLTLNTEAFF.

The chain uses TRBV27 and TRBJ2-3, with 10 bases identical to TRBD2. J was trimmed by 2 bases and V by 6 bases; bases with no gene match: 11. The CDR3 totals 17 residues. CDR1 is MNHEY and CDR2 is SMNVEV in the germline V gene (reference sequence). The CDR3 reads CASSRPGTSDLTDTQYF. In DNA form, the CDR3 reads TGTGCCAGCAGCCGTCCCGGGACTAGCGATCTCACAGATACGCAGTATTTT.

This clonotype was picked up many times. The chain employs TRBV7-2 and TRBJ1-6; D gene unclear. Germline V CDR1 and CDR2: SGHTA, FQGNSA. Trimming took 5 bases from V and 10 from J, leaving 6 bases between them. CDR3 length equals 11 residues. CDR3 DNA: TGTGCCAGCAGCCTAAACTCACCCCTCCACTTT. Translating gives CASSLNSPLHF.

V is TRBV28 and J is TRBJ1-2; maybe TRBD1 (5 bases). V lost 5 bases and J lost 8, with 9 bases in between. Germline CDR1 MDHEN, CDR2 SYDVKM. The CDR3 covers 11 residues. As DNA, the CDR3 is TGTGCCAGCAGTCCTCGGACAGGCTACACCTTC. Amino acids: CASSPRTGYTF.

This clonotype was counted between two and nine times. The chain is built from TRBV7-6 and TRBJ2-5, with a tentative D call TRBD2 (5 bases). The CDR3 length is 15 residues. With 3 bases removed from V and 1 base from J, the gap between germline ends came to 12 bases. Germline-derived CDR1 and CDR2 are SGHVS and FNYEAQ. This chain's CDR3 is CASSFFHAGQETQYF. DNA for the CDR3: TGTGCCAGCAGCTTTTTCCATGCGGGCCAAGAGACCCAGTACTTC.

This clonotype was seen ten or more times. The chain has TRBV6-5 and TRBJ2-7, with TRBD1 as a possible D gene (7 bases). This CDR3 has 15 amino acids. CDR1 and CDR2 from the germline V gene are MNHEY and SVGAGI. Trimming cost V 6 bases and J 3 bases, with 18 bases left between them. CDR3 region: CASRHGRGEFYEQYF. CDR3 sequence (DNA): TGTGCCAGCAGACACGGCAGGGGGGAGTTCTACGAGCAGTACTTC.

This chain uses TRBV5-6 with TRBJ2-2; 7 nucleotides align to TRBD2. The junction had 12 bases not matched to a gene; V was cut back by 6 bases and J by 4 bases. CDR1 SGHDT and CDR2 YYEEEE come from the germline V gene. The CDR3 spans 16 residues. The CDR3 reads CASTRGGRLSTGELFF. The CDR3, as DNA: TGTGCCAGCACCCGTGGCGGGAGATTGAGCACCGGGGAGCTGTTTTTT.